The 3 T cell receptor beta chains below were found in one sample sequenced in a study of blood T cells in healthy people across ages. Alongside a J-beta primer mix, a sample-barcoded 5' primer served in a second PCR lasting roughly 7 to 11 cycles. MiXCR, applied by TCRdb to the 5' RACE reads, yields one record per CDR3 protein. The table includes 1.8 million or so distinct CDR3 sequences, roughly 43% detected once. The sample taken for sequencing was blood. The receptor source for this set is a human donor in good health.

This chain connects TRBV28 to TRBJ2-3, with 8 bases matching TRBD2. V shed 1 base, J shed 1 base, and the junction held 10 bases outside the gene matches. CDR1 is MDHEN and CDR2 is SYDVKM in the germline V gene. This CDR3 comprises 18 residues. For the CDR3, the DNA is TGTGCCAGCAGTTTATCTTTTTCGGGGGGGCGTGGCACAGATACGCAGTATTTT. This encodes CASSLSFSGGRGTDTQYF.

This clonotype was observed a few times. The chain employs TRBV7-2 and TRBJ1-2, with D possibly matching TRBD1 (5 bases). Germline CDR1 SGHTA, CDR2 FQGNSA. CDR3 length: 17 amino acids. Trimming took off 3 bases at V and 4 bases at J, with 21 bases between the two ends. The CDR3 DNA sequence: TGTGCCAGCAGCTTCGTTAGAGGGGCCGACTCAGGCTATGGCTACACCTTC. Protein product: CASSFVRGADSGYGYTF.

The rearrangement joins TRBV4-3 to TRBJ1-5; D remains unclear. Germline CDR1 reads LGHNA; CDR2 reads YSLEER. Trimming left V 0 bases short and J 4 bases short, with 10 bases between. The CDR3 covers 15 residues. The CDR3 sequence is CASSQDGPGNQPQHF. CDR3 coding DNA: TGCGCCAGCAGCCAAGATGGGCCGGGGAATCAGCCCCAGCATTTT.